These 22 T cell receptor beta chains share one sample of origin, sequenced in a study of shared clonotypes between healthy human individuals. The assay was immunoSEQ multiplex PCR, and TCRdb's table has in-frame clones only and misses some. There are about 980,000 clones in the sample; approximately 80% occur only once, and approximately 1.5% lies in the top ten. Sequencing used memory CD4+ T cells sorted from blood. Subset reported: CD45RA-negative fraction. The receptors come from a man younger than 35 in good health.

The V gene is TRBV7-3, the J gene TRBJ2-3; D possibly corresponds to TRBD2 (6 bases). In germline, CDR1 is SGHTA, CDR2 FQGTGA. CDR3 length equals 15 residues. V was clipped by 0 bases and J by 0 bases, with 7 bases between them. The DNA for the CDR3 is TGTGCCAGCAGCTTAACGGCGGGGAGCACAGATACGCAGTATTTT. Translating it yields CASSLTAGSTDTQYF.

The rearrangement uses TRBV5-1 and TRBJ2-2; D not certain. The CDR3 is 14 amino acids. Germline assignment: CDR1 SGHRS and CDR2 YFSETQ. V was cut by 0 bases and J by 4 bases, with 7 bases left in between. The CDR3 is CASSLGSGTGELFF. For the CDR3, the DNA is TGCGCCAGCAGCTTGGGGTCAGGCACCGGGGAGCTGTTTTTT.

This chain joins TRBV4-2 and TRBJ1-6, with 7 bases that match TRBD1. This CDR3 contains 17 residues. From germline, CDR1 is LGHNA and CDR2 YNFKEQ. V trimming: 1 base; J trimming: 6 bases; junction bases outside the gene matches: 9. The CDR3 sequence: CASSQVPGQLTNSPLHF. In DNA form, the CDR3 reads TGTGCCAGCAGCCAAGTTCCGGGACAGTTAACTAATTCACCCCTCCACTTT.

This rearrangement joins TRBV19 to TRBJ2-1; perhaps TRBD1 as D (5 bases). In germline, CDR1 is LNHDA, CDR2 SQIVND (reference sequence). This CDR3 has 14 residues. Deletions cut 6 bases from V and 6 bases from J, with 15 bases between. CDR3 loop: CASRGRGISNEQFF. Written as DNA, the CDR3 is TGTGCCAGTAGGGGGCGAGGTATTTCCAATGAGCAGTTCTTC.

To note about this clone: With a far larger clone one base away, a read error is the likely cause. The gene calls are TRBV6-5 and TRBJ1-1; D remains ambiguous. The length of the CDR3 is 11 residues. V lost 5 bases and J lost 4, with 5 bases in between. The germline gives CDR1 MNHEY, CDR2 SVGAGI. The DNA of the CDR3 is TGTGCCAGCAGTGAGGGCACTGAAGCTTTCTTT. It encodes CASSEGTEAFF.

The gene calls are TRBV6-1 and TRBJ1-4; tentative D call: TRBD1 (5 bases). V was pared by 8 bases and J by 13 bases, with 23 bases between. CDR1 is MNHNS and CDR2 is SASEGT in the germline V gene. The CDR3 spans 14 residues. The CDR3 spells CASAPGAAGRVLFF. The CDR3 nucleotides are TGTGCCAGCGCCCCCGGGGCAGCTGGAAGGGTACTGTTTTTT.

This clone was counted a few times. The genes are TRBV19 and TRBJ2-2, with D uncertain. V was shortened by 8 bases and J by 2 bases, with 12 bases between the two germline ends. The CDR3 sequence is 14 residues long. CDR1 is LNHDA, CDR2 SQIVND, per germline (reference sequence). The CDR3 reads CASVVGSNTGELFF. Here the CDR3 DNA reads TGTGCCAGTGTGGTGGGTTCCAACACCGGGGAGCTGTTTTTT.

This CDR3 reads CSVEADRAYYTF. The DNA for the CDR3 is TGCAGCGTTGAAGCGGACAGGGCCTACTACACCTTC. J is TRBJ1-2 and V is TRBV29-1; 8 nucleotides align to TRBD1. This CDR3 is 12 amino acids long. Germline assignment: CDR1 SQVTM and CDR2 ANQGSEA. V lost 1 base and J lost 10; bases outside the gene matches: 5.

The chain combines TRBV19 with TRBJ1-1; TRBD1 might be the D (6 bases). CDR1 LNHDA and CDR2 SQIVND come from the germline V gene (reference sequence). This CDR3 is 14 amino acids long. CDR3 sequence reads: CACGGPTDGTEAFF. CDR3 in DNA: TGTGCGTGCGGGGGCCCTACGGATGGCACTGAAGCTTTCTTT.

J is TRBJ2-3 and V is TRBV11-2; TRBD1 might be the D (7 bases). The V end lost 5 bases, the J end lost 5 bases, and 17 bases lay between the germline ends. This CDR3 contains 15 residues. Germline CDR1 and CDR2: SGHAT and FQNNGV. CDR3 residues: CASSRQGGGGDTQYF. DNA for the CDR3: TGTGCCAGCAGCCGCCAGGGGGGAGGAGGAGATACGCAGTATTTT.

This clone was counted only a few times. The rearrangement uses TRBV18 and TRBJ2-7; D is unresolved. V shed 6 bases and J shed 7 bases, with 22 bases lying between them. The CDR3 contains 15 residues. Looked up from germline, CDR1 is KGHSH and CDR2 is LQKENI. The CDR3 loop reads CASSPPDSPRREQYF. CDR3 nucleotides: TGTGCCAGCTCGCCTCCTGACTCCCCCCGGAGAGAGCAGTACTTC.

This clone was seen only once. The V gene is TRBV28, the J gene TRBJ2-7; unclear D gene. CDR3 size: 14 residues. Germline V CDR1 and CDR2: MDHEN, SYDVKM. Trimming left V 6 bases short and J 2 bases short, with 14 bases between. CDR3: CASSLGQSPYEQYF. The CDR3 region has the DNA TGTGCCAGCAGCCTGGGCCAGAGCCCCTACGAGCAGTACTTC.

The genes are TRBV4-1 and TRBJ2-7, with a weak D call TRBD2 (5 bases). The CDR3 loop spans 17 amino acids. The V gene lost 1 base and the J gene lost 0 bases, with 16 bases spanning the gap. CDR1 is MGHRA and CDR2 is YSYEKL in the germline V gene. CDR3 sequence: CASSQGRGAQSSYEQYF. As DNA, the CDR3 is TGCGCCAGCAGCCAAGGCCGGGGTGCACAGAGCTCCTACGAGCAGTACTTC.

V and J are TRBV11-2 and TRBJ1-3; D not resolved. CDR3 size: 15 residues. V was shortened by 5 bases and J by 4 bases, with 15 bases between the two germline ends. Germline V CDR1 and CDR2: SGHAT, FQNNGV. The CDR3 here is CASSPSGLGGNTIYF. The CDR3 nucleotides read TGTGCCAGCAGCCCAAGTGGGCTGGGAGGAAACACCATATATTTT.

This rearrangement joins TRBV6-5 to TRBJ2-7, with TRBD1 identical over 8 bases. V lost 11 bases and J lost 7; bases outside the gene matches: 13. There are 13 residues in the CDR3. Germline CDR1 is MNHEY and CDR2 is SVGAGI. CDR3 bases: TGTGCCGCAGGGGGCGGGACCTTGAGGGAGCAGTACTTC. This codes for CAAGGGTLREQYF.

The chain employs TRBV11-2 and TRBJ2-5; D remains unclear. Germline loops: CDR1 SGHAT, CDR2 FQNNGV. The V gene lost 1 base and the J gene lost 2 bases, with 8 bases spanning the gap. CDR3 length: 14 residues. CDR3 in DNA: TGTGCCAGCAGCTTAGGACAACGACAAGAGACCCAGTACTTC. This codes for CASSLGQRQETQYF.

Here the CDR3 DNA reads TGTGCCAGTAGTATGCAGGCAGGGGGGGTCACTGCCTACAATCAGCCCCAGCATTTT. Translation gives CASSMQAGGVTAYNQPQHF. The chain recombines TRBV19 with TRBJ1-5, with 7 bases aligning to TRBD1. The V gene's germline CDR1 is LNHDA and CDR2 SQIVND (reference sequence). This CDR3 has 19 residues. Trimming took 3 bases from V and 3 from J; bases not matched to a gene: 17. The entire variable domain, with the rest obtained from reference TRBV19 and TRBJ1-5, is as follows: DGGITQSPKYLFRKEGQNVTLSCEQNLNHDAMYWYRQDPGQGLRLIYYSQIVNDFQKGDIAEGYSVSREKKESFPLTVTSAQKNPTAFYLCASSMQAGGVTAYNQPQHFGDGTRLSIL.

V and J are TRBV6-4 and TRBJ2-5; TRBD1 matches at 7 bases. From germline, CDR1 is MRHNA and CDR2 SNTAGT. The J segment lost 4 bases and the V segment lost 10 bases, leaving 12 bases of the junction unmatched. The CDR3 is made up of 14 amino acids. CDR3 DNA sequence: TGTGCCACCTCGCCCCAGGCAGGGGGAGAGACCCAGTACTTC. Translated: CATSPQAGGETQYF.

The chain recombines TRBV5-6 with TRBJ2-5, with D tentatively TRBD2 (6 bases). The CDR3 extends over 17 amino acids. V was shortened by 0 bases and J by 4 bases, with 19 bases between the two germline ends. Germline V CDR1 and CDR2: SGHDT, YYEEEE. DNA of the CDR3: TGTGCCAGCAGCTTGGACCGTGGGGACTGGGGGTTAGAGACCCAGTACTTC. It codes for CASSLDRGDWGLETQYF.

CDR3 sequence: CAISQAENTGELFF. The CDR3 bases are TGTGCCATCAGTCAGGCAGAGAACACCGGGGAGCTGTTTTTT. The chain is built from TRBV10-3 and TRBJ2-2; D unresolved. This CDR3 comprises 14 residues. Germline V gives CDR1 ENHRY, CDR2 SYGVKD. V lost 5 bases and J lost 1, with 8 bases in between.

This sequence joins TRBV28 and TRBJ2-1; 7 bases are a match to TRBD1. From germline, CDR1 is MDHEN and CDR2 SYDVKM. This CDR3 spans 14 amino acids. V was pared by 2 bases and J by 5 bases, with 3 bases of the junction left unmatched. The CDR3 protein is CASSLTRGNNEQFF. In DNA form, the CDR3 reads TGTGCCAGCAGTTTAACCAGGGGGAACAATGAGCAGTTCTTC.

On this clone: Other DNA sequences from this sample encode an identical CDR3 as well. J is TRBJ2-7 and V is TRBV6-5; no definite D call. Germline lookup yields CDR1 MNHEY and CDR2 SVGAGI. V lost 4 bases to trimming and J lost 3 bases, with 4 bases between them. The CDR3 runs to 11 residues. In nucleotides, the CDR3 is TGTGCCAGCAGTTCGCTCTACGAGCAGTACTTC. This codes for CASSSLYEQYF.